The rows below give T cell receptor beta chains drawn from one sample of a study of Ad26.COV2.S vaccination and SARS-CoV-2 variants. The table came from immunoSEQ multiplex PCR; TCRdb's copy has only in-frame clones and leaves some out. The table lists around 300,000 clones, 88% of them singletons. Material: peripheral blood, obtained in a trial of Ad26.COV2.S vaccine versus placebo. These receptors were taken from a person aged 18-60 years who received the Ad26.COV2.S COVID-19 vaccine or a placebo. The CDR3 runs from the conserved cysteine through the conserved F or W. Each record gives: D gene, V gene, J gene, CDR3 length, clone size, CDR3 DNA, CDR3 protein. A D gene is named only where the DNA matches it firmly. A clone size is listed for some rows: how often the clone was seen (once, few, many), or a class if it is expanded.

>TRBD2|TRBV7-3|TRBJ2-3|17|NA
TGTGCCAGCAGCTTGCGTCGACTAGCGGGAGCGGAAGATACGCAGTATTTT
CASSLRRLAGAEDTQYF
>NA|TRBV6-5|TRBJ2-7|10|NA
TGTGCCAGCAGACTGGACGAGCAGTACTTC
CASRLDEQYF
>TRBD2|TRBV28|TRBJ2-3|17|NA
TGTGCCAGCAGCCTGGGTGGGGGAGCGGGAAGCACAGATACGCAGTATTTT
CASSLGGGAGSTDTQYF
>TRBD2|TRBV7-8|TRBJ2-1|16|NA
TGTGCCAGCAGCTTAGTAGGGACTAGCAGATACAATGAGCAGTTCTTC
CASSLVGTSRYNEQFF
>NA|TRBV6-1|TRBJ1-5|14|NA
TGTGCCAGCAGTGAAGTCAGGGCAGATCAGCCCCAGCATTTT
CASSEVRADQPQHF
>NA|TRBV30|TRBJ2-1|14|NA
TGTGCCTGGACCTTCGAGGACATCAACAATGAGCAGTTCTTC
CAWTFEDINNEQFF
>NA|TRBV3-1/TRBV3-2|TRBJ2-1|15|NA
TGTGCCAGCAGCCAAGCTGGCCTCGCCGGCGGTGAGCAGTTCTTC
CASSQAGLAGGEQFF
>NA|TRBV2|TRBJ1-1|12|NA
TGTGCCAGCAGTCAGGAGAACACTGAAGCTTTCTTT
CASSQENTEAFF
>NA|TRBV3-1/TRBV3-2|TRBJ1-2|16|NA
TGTGCCAGCAGCCAAGATCGGCAGGGTGGAGACTATGGCTACACCTTC
CASSQDRQGGDYGYTF
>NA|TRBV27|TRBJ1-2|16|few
TGTGCCAGCAGTTTAAATTTGAAGTCGGGTTCACAGGGCTACACCTTC
CASSLNLKSGSQGYTF
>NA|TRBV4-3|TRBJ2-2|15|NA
TGCGCCAGCAGCCAAGCGGGACCCGGGACCGGGGAGCTGTTTTTT
CASSQAGPGTGELFF
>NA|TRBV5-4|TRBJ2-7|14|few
TGTGCCAGCAGCCGAAGTCACCCCAGCTACGAGCAGTACTTC
CASSRSHPSYEQYF
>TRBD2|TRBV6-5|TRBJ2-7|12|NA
TGTGCCAGCAGCGACCTCCGAGGACTAGCGACATTC
CASSDLRGLATF
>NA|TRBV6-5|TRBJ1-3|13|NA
TGTGCCAGCAACTCTGGGTCTGGAAACACCATATATTTT
CASNSGSGNTIYF
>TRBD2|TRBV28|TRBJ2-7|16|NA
TGTGCCAGCCGAACGGATAGACTAGCGGGAGGGCTCGAGCAGTACTTC
CASRTDRLAGGLEQYF
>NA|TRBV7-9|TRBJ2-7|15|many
TGTGCCAGCAGCTTTCGGGGGGCGAGGTCCTACGAGCAGTACTTC
CASSFRGARSYEQYF
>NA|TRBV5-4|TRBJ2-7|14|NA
TGTGCCAGCAGCTCTAGGACAGCCTCCTACGAGCAGTACTTC
CASSSRTASYEQYF
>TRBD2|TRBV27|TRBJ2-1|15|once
TGTGCCAGCAGTTTACGGAGCGGGGCAACTAATGAGCAGTTCTTC
CASSLRSGATNEQFF
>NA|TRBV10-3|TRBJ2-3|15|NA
TGTGCCATCAGTGAAACGGACACTAGCACAGATACGCAGTATTTT
CAISETDTSTDTQYF
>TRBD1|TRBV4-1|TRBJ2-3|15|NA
TGCGCCAGCAGCCTAAGGGGGCAAGTAGCAGATACGCAGTATTTT
CASSLRGQVADTQYF
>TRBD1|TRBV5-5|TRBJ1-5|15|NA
TGTGCCAGCAGCTTGGGGACAGGGGGAGATCAGCCCCAGCATTTT
CASSLGTGGDQPQHF
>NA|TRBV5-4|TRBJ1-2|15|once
TGTGCCAGCAGCTTGCTGCAGTCAGCTAACTATGGCTACACCTTC
CASSLLQSANYGYTF
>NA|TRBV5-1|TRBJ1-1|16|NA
TGCGCCAGCAGACCTGGGGTAGATCAATGGGGGACTGAAGCTTTCTTT
CASRPGVDQWGTEAFF
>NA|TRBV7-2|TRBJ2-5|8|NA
TGTGCCAGCAGCTCTCAGTACTTC
CASSSQYF
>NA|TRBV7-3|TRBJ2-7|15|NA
TGTGCCAGCAGCTCGGTCGGCGGGGCTTCCTACGAGCAGTACTTC
CASSSVGGASYEQYF
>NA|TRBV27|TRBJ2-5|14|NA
TGTGCCAGCAGGCCGCCGGGCCCGCACGGGACCCAGTACTTC
CASRPPGPHGTQYF
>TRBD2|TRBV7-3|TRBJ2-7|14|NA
TGTGCCAGCAGCTCATTAGCGGGAGCGAACCAGCAGTACTTC
CASSSLAGANQQYF
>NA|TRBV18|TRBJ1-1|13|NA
TGTGCCAGCTCAACCACAGGCAGCACTGAAGCTTTCTTT
CASSTTGSTEAFF
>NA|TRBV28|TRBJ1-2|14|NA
TGTGCCAGCAGTTCAGGGATTTCTAACTATGGCTACACCTTC
CASSSGISNYGYTF
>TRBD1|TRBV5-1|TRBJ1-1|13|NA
TGCGCCAGCACAGACAGGGGAATGGCTGAAGCTTTCTTT
CASTDRGMAEAFF
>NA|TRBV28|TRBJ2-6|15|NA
TGTGCCAGCAGTTTAGGACTGGGAGGGGCCAACGTCCTGACTTTC
CASSLGLGGANVLTF
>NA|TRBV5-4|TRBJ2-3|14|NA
TGTGCCAGCAGCTTGGCCACGAGGGAGCATACGCAGTATTTT
CASSLATREHTQYF
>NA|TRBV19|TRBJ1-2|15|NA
TGTGCCAGTAGACCCCTCGTGGGGGATTCAGGTGGCTACACCTTC
CASRPLVGDSGGYTF
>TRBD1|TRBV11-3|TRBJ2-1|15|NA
TGTGCCAGCAGCTTAGCCGAGGGGGCATACCATGAGCAGTTCTTC
CASSLAEGAYHEQFF
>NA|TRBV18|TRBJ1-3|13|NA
TGTGCCAGCTTAAGGGCGGAAGGAAACACCATATATTTT
CASLRAEGNTIYF
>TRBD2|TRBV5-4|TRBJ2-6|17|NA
TGTGCCAGCAGTCTAGCGGTCTCTAGCTCTGGGGCCAACGTCCTGACTTTC
CASSLAVSSSGANVLTF
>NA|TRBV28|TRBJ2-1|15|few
TGTGCCAGCAGCGGCCGGGTCAAATCCTACAATGAGCAGTTCTTC
CASSGRVKSYNEQFF
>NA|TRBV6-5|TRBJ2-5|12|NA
TGTGCCAGCAACAGCTTGCAAGAGACCCAGTACTTC
CASNSLQETQYF
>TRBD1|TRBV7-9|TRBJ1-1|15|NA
TGTGCCAGCAGCTACCTACAGGGGATGAACACTGAAGCTTTCTTT
CASSYLQGMNTEAFF
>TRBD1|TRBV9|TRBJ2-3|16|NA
TGTGCCAGCAGCATCGGGACAGTTGTAACAGCAGATACGCAGTATTTT
CASSIGTVVTADTQYF
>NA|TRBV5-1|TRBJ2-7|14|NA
TGCGCCAGCAGCTTGGAACAGGGTTCCTACGAGCAGTACTTC
CASSLEQGSYEQYF
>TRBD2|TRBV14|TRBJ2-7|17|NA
TGTGCCAGCAGCCATTGGACTAGCGGGAGGGCCCTATACGAGCAGTACTTC
CASSHWTSGRALYEQYF
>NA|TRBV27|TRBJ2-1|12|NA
TGTGCCAGCAGTTCCCGCTACAATGAGCAGTTCTTC
CASSSRYNEQFF
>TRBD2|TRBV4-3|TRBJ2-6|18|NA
TGCGCCAGCAGCCAAGGACTAGCGGGGAACTCTGGGGCCAACGTCCTGACTTTC
CASSQGLAGNSGANVLTF